The source of this T cell receptor beta chain is a study of blood T cell repertoires in COVID-19. The wider study: Sites across the United States, Italy and Spain contributed samples from acute and convalescent COVID-19.

This clone came up a few times. In the original processing: Amplifying reference gene primers gave estimates of nucleated cell counts. Assay: immunoSEQ multiplex PCR; the TCRdb copy retains only in-frame clones and omits some. For V, J and clone size, that table is used; D and trimming come from the DNA. The table shows 140,000 or so clones, with roughly 90% occurring only once. The germline gives CDR1 MNHEY, CDR2 SMNVEV (reference sequence). After removal of 2 bases from V and 4 bases from J, the junction contained 5 bases not matched to a gene. The CDR3 is 16 amino acids. The receptor was isolated from a man in his 70s with acute or convalescent COVID-19. The material sequenced was peripheral blood. The chain joins TRBV27 to TRBJ2-3; 11 bases map to TRBD2. CDR3 in amino acids: CASSLLTSGDADTQYF. CDR3 DNA sequence: TGTGCCAGCAGTTTACTGACTAGCGGGGATGCAGATACGCAGTATTTT.